Following are 28 T cell receptor beta chains from one sample sequenced in a study of blood T cell repertoires in COVID-19. Profiled with immunoSEQ multiplex PCR; TCRdb holds only in-frame clones, not every one. The table lists 110,000 to 150,000 clones, approximately 92% of them singletons. The sample taken for sequencing was peripheral blood. These receptors all stem from a woman aged 55-69 years with active COVID-19.

The genes are TRBV7-2 and TRBJ2-7, with 14 nucleotides matching TRBD2. Germline V CDR1 and CDR2: SGHTA, FQGNSA. J lost 4 bases, V lost 5 bases, and 7 bases had no gene match. CDR3 size: 16 residues. This CDR3 is CASSPRLAGGPYEQYF. The CDR3 region has the DNA TGTGCCAGCAGCCCGAGACTAGCGGGAGGGCCGTACGAGCAGTACTTC. The whole variable domain, filled in from reference TRBV7-2 and TRBJ2-7, reads GAGVSQSPSNKVTEKGKDVELRCDPISGHTALYWYRQSLGQGLEFLIYFQGNSAPDKSGLPSDRFSAERTGGSVSTLTIQRTQQEDSAVYLCASSPRLAGGPYEQYFGPGTRLTVT.

The chain links TRBV5-1 to TRBJ2-7; D is possibly TRBD1 (6 bases). The CDR3 contains 15 residues. Germline values: CDR1 SGHRS, CDR2 YFSETQ. V was trimmed by 4 bases and J by 6 bases, leaving 20 bases between them. In DNA, the CDR3 is TGCGCCAGCAGCAATACAGGGTCCCTCCTGGTCGAGCAGTACTTC. It yields the protein CASSNTGSLLVEQYF. The variable domain in full, completed from reference TRBV5-1 and TRBJ2-7, reads KAGVTQTPRYLIKTRGQQVTLSCSPISGHRSVSWYQQTPGQGLQFLFEYFSETQRNKGNFPGRFSGRQFSNSRSEMNVSTLELGDSALYLCASSNTGSLLVEQYFGPGTRLTVT.

The rearrangement links TRBV10-3 to TRBJ1-5; a weak D match, TRBD1 (6 bases). Germline lookup yields CDR1 ENHRY and CDR2 SYGVKD. This CDR3 contains 13 residues. V gave up 6 bases and J gave up 8 bases, with 14 bases separating them. CDR3 amino acids: CAIRDSHWEPQHF. The CDR3 nucleotides are TGTGCCATCAGGGACAGCCACTGGGAGCCCCAGCATTTT.

The CDR3 loop reads CASSPRSGNTEAFF. The CDR3, as DNA: TGCGCCAGCAGCCCAAGGTCGGGGAACACTGAAGCTTTCTTT. The genes are TRBV5-1 and TRBJ1-1; D unresolved. The CDR3 length is 14 residues. The V end lost 4 bases, the J end lost 1 base, and 11 bases lay between the germline ends. The V gene's germline CDR1 is SGHRS and CDR2 YFSETQ. Supplemented by reference TRBV5-1 and TRBJ1-1, the full variable domain reads KAGVTQTPRYLIKTRGQQVTLSCSPISGHRSVSWYQQTPGQGLQFLFEYFSETQRNKGNFPGRFSGRQFSNSRSEMNVSTLELGDSALYLCASSPRSGNTEAFFGQGTRLTVV.

V gene TRBV18 combines with J gene TRBJ2-3; possibly TRBD2 for D (7 bases). V was clipped by 3 bases and J by 5 bases, with 15 bases between them. CDR3 length equals 15 residues. Germline assignment: CDR1 KGHSH and CDR2 LQKENI. The CDR3 loop is CASSPHGGRGDTQYF. The CDR3 coding sequence is TGTGCCAGCTCACCCCACGGGGGGCGAGGAGATACGCAGTATTTT.

The V call is TRBV24-1, the J call TRBJ1-5; D unclear. The V and J ends lost 9 bases and 0 bases respectively, with 11 bases between them. The CDR3 is made up of 14 amino acids. Per the germline V gene, CDR1 is KGHDR and CDR2 is SFDVKD. CDR3 bases: TGTGCCACCTCTTACGGGGATAGCAATCAGCCCCAGCATTTT. Protein sequence: CATSYGDSNQPQHF.

The chain's CDR3 is CASSQVGLVLGDEQFF. The CDR3 bases are TGTGCCAGCAGCCAAGTGGGACTAGTGCTCGGGGATGAGCAGTTCTTC. The V gene is TRBV3-1 (or the pseudogene TRBV3-2), the J gene TRBJ2-1, with 8 nucleotides matching TRBD2. The CDR3 consists of 16 residues. V lost 1 base to trimming and J lost 8 bases; unmatched junction nucleotides: 10. In germline, CDR1 is LGHDT, CDR2 YNNKEL (reference sequence).

This clone was found a few times. The V call is TRBV11-2, the J call TRBJ2-3; 9 nucleotides match TRBD1. The CDR3 is 14 amino acids. After removal of 5 bases from V and 6 bases from J, the junction contained 6 bases not matched to a gene. CDR1 is SGHAT and CDR2 is FQNNGV in the germline V gene. The DNA for the CDR3 is TGTGCCAGCAGCGTGGGACAGGGCCCCGATACGCAGTATTTT. Protein: CASSVGQGPDTQYF.

This chain connects TRBV12-3 or TRBV12-4 to TRBJ2-7, with TRBD2 as a possible D gene (5 bases). V lost 6 bases and J lost 0, with 9 bases in between. This CDR3 region has 13 residues. The CDR3 is CASSQDSSYEQYF. The CDR3 DNA reads as TGTGCCAGCAGCCAGGACTCCTCCTACGAGCAGTACTTC.

The V gene is TRBV19, the J gene TRBJ1-5; 7 positions agree with TRBD1. The CDR3 loop spans 15 amino acids. From germline, CDR1 is LNHDA and CDR2 SQIVND (reference sequence). V lost 6 bases and J lost 0; bases outside the gene matches: 5. This chain's CDR3 is CASRGQIYSNQPQHF. The CDR3 DNA is TGTGCCAGTAGGGGACAGATTTATAGCAATCAGCCCCAGCATTTT.

The chain couples TRBV5-1 to TRBJ2-7, with 11 bases aligning to TRBD1. V gave up 2 bases and J gave up 6 bases; unmatched junction bases: 7. The CDR3 is 15 amino acids. Germline values: CDR1 SGHRS, CDR2 YFSETQ. In nucleotides, the CDR3 is TGCGCCAGCAGCTTCGGGACAGGGGGGCAATTCGAGCAGTACTTC. Translating it yields CASSFGTGGQFEQYF.

The chain links TRBV27 to TRBJ2-1; 8 positions agree with TRBD2. Germline V gene data show CDR1 as MNHEY and CDR2 as SMNVEV (reference sequence). V dropped 3 bases and J dropped 2; count of bases not matched to a gene: 6. This CDR3 has 16 residues. The CDR3 coding sequence is TGTGCCAGCAGTTTTCGGTCGGGACTAGCCTACAATGAGCAGTTCTTC. As protein: CASSFRSGLAYNEQFF.

The chain links TRBV2 to TRBJ2-3, with 7 nucleotides matching TRBD2. J lost 4 bases, V lost 4 bases, and 8 bases had no gene match. CDR3 length equals 15 residues. Looked up from germline, CDR1 is SNHLY and CDR2 is FYNNEI. The CDR3 is CASSGTGGFADTQYF. Here the CDR3 DNA reads TGTGCCAGCAGTGGGACCGGGGGGTTTGCAGATACGCAGTATTTT.

This chain links TRBV9 with TRBJ2-5; a possible D gene is TRBD2 (5 bases). Looked up from germline, CDR1 is SGDLS and CDR2 is YYNGEE. The CDR3 is 14 residues long. The V end lost 4 bases, the J end lost 3 bases, and 13 bases lay between the germline ends. The chain's CDR3 is CASSSGLLKETQYF. CDR3 coding DNA: TGTGCCAGCAGCTCAGGACTTCTGAAAGAGACCCAGTACTTC.

The chain links TRBV28 to TRBJ2-5; 8 positions agree with TRBD1. CDR3 length: 14 residues. V lost 3 bases and J lost 4; bases outside the gene matches: 4. Germline assignment: CDR1 MDHEN and CDR2 SYDVKM. The CDR3 coding sequence is TGTGCCAGCAGTTTGGGCACAGGGGGAGAGACCCAGTACTTC. This codes for CASSLGTGGETQYF.

This clone was observed a few times. This chain connects TRBV5-4 to TRBJ2-3, with D possibly TRBD2 on 6 matching bases. The CDR3 spans 16 residues. V lost 7 bases and J lost 3, with 21 bases in between. Germline V gene lookup returns CDR1 SGHNT and CDR2 YYREEE (reference sequence). The CDR3 DNA reads TGTGCCAGCGGACCTCTTCTCGGGAGTCTTACAGATACGCAGTATTTT. Its protein product is CASGPLLGSLTDTQYF.

The chain links TRBV20-1 to TRBJ2-7; 12 bases line up with TRBD1. The length of the CDR3 is 14 residues. Germline V CDR1 and CDR2: DFQATT, SNEGSKA (reference sequence). V lost 3 bases and J lost 5; bases outside the gene matches: 5. The CDR3 DNA sequence: TGCAGTGCTAGTAGGGGACAGGGGGCTCACGAGCAGTACTTC. Translating gives CSASRGQGAHEQYF.

The V and J genes are TRBV7-9 and TRBJ2-1; 14 positions agree with TRBD2. After removal of 5 bases from V and 6 bases from J, the junction contained 3 bases not matched to a gene. CDR1 is SEHNR, CDR2 FQNEAQ, per germline (reference sequence). The CDR3 sequence is 15 residues long. Here the CDR3 reads CASSPGTSGSNEQFF. Written as DNA, the CDR3 is TGTGCCAGCAGCCCCGGGACTAGCGGGAGCAATGAGCAGTTCTTC.

The chain carries TRBV6-5 and TRBJ1-2; D perhaps matches TRBD1 (6 bases). Germline CDR1 and CDR2: MNHEY and SVGAGI. This CDR3 has 15 amino acids. V was shortened by 5 bases and J by 1 base, with 14 bases between the two germline ends. In DNA form, the CDR3 reads TGTGCCAGCAGTCGGGGCGGGGGGCTTAACTATGGCTACACCTTC. Translation gives CASSRGGGLNYGYTF.

This clone was recorded only once. V gene TRBV11-2 combines with J gene TRBJ2-6, with D unresolved. Trimming removed 5 bases from V and 1 base from J, with 6 bases in between. Per germline, CDR1 SGHAT and CDR2 FQNNGV. CDR3 length: 14 amino acids. CDR3 region: CASSALSGANVLTF. The CDR3 DNA sequence: TGTGCCAGCAGCGCACTATCTGGGGCCAACGTCCTGACTTTC.

V gene TRBV5-1 combines with J gene TRBJ1-1; D is ambiguous. The CDR3 is 14 amino acids. The V gene's germline CDR1 is SGHRS and CDR2 YFSETQ. The V and J ends lost 0 bases and 0 bases respectively, with 6 bases between them. CDR3 nucleotide sequence: TGCGCCAGCAGCTTGGGGAGCATGAACACTGAAGCTTTCTTT. Amino acids: CASSLGSMNTEAFF.

Written as DNA, the CDR3 is TGTGCCAGCAGCGGGAGTTACGAGCAGTACTTC. Translating it yields CASSGSYEQYF. The chain employs TRBV28 and TRBJ2-7; tentatively, D is TRBD2 (6 bases). The CDR3 sequence is 11 residues long. The germline V and J ends were trimmed by 6 bases and 4 bases, with 7 bases remaining between them. Germline V gene sequence: CDR1 MDHEN, CDR2 SYDVKM.

This chain links TRBV5-1 with TRBJ2-1; 8 bases match TRBD2. V lost 4 bases, J lost 0 bases, and 6 bases stayed unmatched. This CDR3 has 16 residues. CDR1 SGHRS and CDR2 YFSETQ come from the germline V gene. In DNA form, the CDR3 reads TGCGCCAGCAGCAGGACTAGCTCTAGCTCCTACAATGAGCAGTTCTTC. It codes for CASSRTSSSSYNEQFF.

The genes are TRBV5-1 and TRBJ2-1, with 9 nucleotides matching TRBD1. After removal of 1 base from V and 13 bases from J, the junction contained 6 bases not matched to a gene. This CDR3 spans 13 amino acids. Germline CDR1 SGHRS, CDR2 YFSETQ. The CDR3 loop reads CASSLLAGQGQFF. DNA of the CDR3: TGCGCCAGCAGCTTGTTGGCGGGACAGGGACAGTTCTTC.

The rearrangement joins TRBV7-3 to TRBJ1-1; no reliable D call. The CDR3 runs to 13 residues. The V end lost 2 bases, the J end lost 6 bases, and 10 bases lay between the germline ends. Germline assignment: CDR1 SGHTA and CDR2 FQGTGA. The CDR3 nucleotides read TGTGCCAGCAGCTTAGGGCCGGAGGCTGAAGCTTTCTTT. It is translated as CASSLGPEAEAFF.

The chain employs TRBV30 and TRBJ2-5; tentatively, D is TRBD2 (5 bases). This CDR3 contains 13 residues. V was pared by 5 bases and J by 1 base, with 11 bases between. Germline V CDR1 and CDR2: GTSNPN, SVGIG (reference sequence). CDR3 region: CAWATMSQETQYF. Written as DNA, the CDR3 is TGTGCCTGGGCGACTATGTCCCAAGAGACCCAGTACTTC.

The J gene is TRBJ2-1, the V gene TRBV19; TRBD2 agrees at 14 bases. The germline V gene encodes CDR1 LNHDA and CDR2 SQIVND (reference sequence). This CDR3 comprises 16 residues. V trimming: 1 base; J trimming: 8 bases; junction bases outside the gene matches: 4. The CDR3 DNA reads as TGTGCCAGTAGTATAGTCCGGGGACTAGCGGGAGATGAGCAGTTCTTC. Its protein product is CASSIVRGLAGDEQFF. Complete variable domain (other parts from reference TRBV19 and TRBJ2-1): DGGITQSPKYLFRKEGQNVTLSCEQNLNHDAMYWYRQDPGQGLRLIYYSQIVNDFQKGDIAEGYSVSREKKESFPLTVTSAQKNPTAFYLCASSIVRGLAGDEQFFGPGTRLTVL.

V gene TRBV4-1 combines with J gene TRBJ2-5; 10 bases agree with TRBD1. CDR3 length: 16 residues. CDR1 MGHRA and CDR2 YSYEKL come from the germline V gene. The V and J ends lost 4 bases and 5 bases, in that order; junction bases with no gene match: 10. The CDR3 DNA reads TGCGCCAGCAGCCTTGGGCAGGGACAGGGGCGGGAGACCCAGTACTTC. This gives the protein CASSLGQGQGRETQYF.